Reported below is one T cell receptor beta chain. Measured with immunoSEQ multiplex PCR; TCRdb has only the in-frame clones, and not every one. The sample lists 130,000 to 150,000 clones, roughly 88% occurring once. Trimming shortened V by 5 bases and J by 2 bases, and 8 bases separated the two germline ends. CDR3 size: 13 residues. The germline gives CDR1 SGHNT, CDR2 YENEEA. These data belong to a study of blood T cell repertoires in COVID-19. Overall study: Sources were T cells, B-cell-depleted T cells, or PBMCs; the material itself was cDNA or gDNA.

This sequence joins TRBV11-3 and TRBJ2-3, with D tentatively TRBD2 (7 bases). The clonotype was recovered from a man in his 60s with active or convalescent COVID-19. The material sequenced was peripheral blood. CDR3 nucleotide sequence: TGTGCCAGCAGCGGGGGGGCCACAGATACGCAGTATTTT. It encodes CASSGGATDTQYF.